Each of the 2 T cell receptor beta chains below was sequenced from the same sample in a study of cytomegalovirus exposure and HLA in healthy donors. The table came from immunoSEQ multiplex PCR; TCRdb's copy has only in-frame clones and leaves some out. The sample has approximately 260,000 clones, 86% seen once. Material: PBMCs. All receptors derive from a young woman in good health and CMV-seropositive.

The J gene is TRBJ2-1, the V gene TRBV10-3, with TRBD1 matching 7 bases. Germline V gene sequence: CDR1 ENHRY, CDR2 SYGVKD. The CDR3 is made up of 17 amino acids. After removal of 7 bases from V and 0 bases from J, the junction contained 12 bases not matched to a gene. The CDR3 DNA sequence: TGTGCCATCACTAATTCAGACAGGGTAGTCTCCTACAATGAGCAGTTCTTC. It is translated as CAITNSDRVVSYNEQFF.

This rearrangement joins TRBV28 to TRBJ2-7; TRBD1 matches at 11 bases. There are 15 residues in the CDR3. The V gene's germline CDR1 is MDHEN and CDR2 SYDVKM. The J segment lost 4 bases and the V segment lost 6 bases, leaving 8 bases of the junction unmatched. The CDR3 region has the DNA TGTGCCAGCAGAGCGCCCGGGACAGGGGGATACGAGCAGTACTTC. This codes for CASRAPGTGGYEQYF.